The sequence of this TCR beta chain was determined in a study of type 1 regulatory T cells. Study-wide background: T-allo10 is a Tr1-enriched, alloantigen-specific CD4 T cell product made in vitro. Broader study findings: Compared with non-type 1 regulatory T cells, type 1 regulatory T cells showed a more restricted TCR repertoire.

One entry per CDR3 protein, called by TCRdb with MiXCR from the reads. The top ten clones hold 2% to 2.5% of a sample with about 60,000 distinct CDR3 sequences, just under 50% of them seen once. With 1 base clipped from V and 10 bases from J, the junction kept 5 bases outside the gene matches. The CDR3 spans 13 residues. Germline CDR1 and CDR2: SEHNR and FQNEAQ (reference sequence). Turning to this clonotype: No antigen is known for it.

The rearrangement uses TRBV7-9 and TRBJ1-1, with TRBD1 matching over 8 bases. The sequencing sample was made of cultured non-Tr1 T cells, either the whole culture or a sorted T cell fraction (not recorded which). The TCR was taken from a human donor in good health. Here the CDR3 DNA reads TGTGCCAGCAGCTTAGGGGGACAGGCACCAGCTTTCTTT. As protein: CASSLGGQAPAFF. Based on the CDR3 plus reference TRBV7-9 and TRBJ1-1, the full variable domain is DTGVSQNPRHKITKRGQNVTFRCDPISEHNRLYWYRQTLGQGPEFLTYFQNEAQLEKSRLLSDRFSAERPKGSFSTLEIQRTEQGDSAMYLCASSLGGQAPAFFGQGTRLTVV.